A single sample is the source of the 2 T cell receptor beta chains below, sequenced in a study of blood T cell repertoires in COVID-19 (dated by TCRdb to about 2020). Library preparation used the immunoSEQ multiplex PCR assay. In its TCRdb copy, this immuneACCESS table keeps in-frame sequences only and misses some clones. Where compared with another copy, unresolved V genes explain less than half of these, and the others have no known cause. This sample holds under 150,000 clones; less than 90% were observed only once. The ten largest clonotypes hold 35% to 45% of the sample. Sequenced input: peripheral blood. The receptors were gathered from a human donor in a cohort sampled during active COVID-19.

The chain joins TRBV5-6 to TRBJ1-5, with D tentatively TRBD1 (5 bases). Per the germline V gene, CDR1 is SGHDT and CDR2 is YYEEEE. V lost 3 bases and J 9 bases, leaving 16 bases between the germline ends. This CDR3 comprises 14 residues. The CDR3 DNA follows: TGTGCCAGCAGCTCCACCAGGGTCCCGGGGCCCCAGCATTTT. Its protein product is CASSSTRVPGPQHF.

J is TRBJ1-2 and V is TRBV6-5; 9 positions agree with TRBD1. Germline V lookup: CDR1 MNHEY, CDR2 SVGAGI. The CDR3 length is 16 residues. V trimming: 4 bases; J trimming: 2 bases; junction bases outside the gene matches: 8. CDR3 region: CASSSSGQGVNYGYTF. Written as DNA, the CDR3 is TGTGCCAGCAGTTCGTCGGGACAGGGCGTCAACTATGGCTACACCTTC.